These 19 T cell receptor beta chains were all obtained from the same sample, sequenced in a study of human T cells and chemical hapten exposure. TCRdb used MiXCR to reprocess the RACE reads, holding one entry per CDR3 protein. In the table there are tens of thousands of distinct CDR3 sequences, around a third of which are singletons. Time point given: patch test 1, 2 weeks after DPC sensitization. This sample's treatment: therapeutic diphenylcyclopropenone sensitization with weekly scalp DPC. The specimen comprised whole blood, sampled in connection with sensitization to the hapten diphenylcyclopropenone (DPC). The receptor set was obtained from a man in his forties with alopecia areata. Some clones in this sample may be carry-over from other donors' samples.

This clonotype was detected only a few times. The rearrangement uses TRBV12-3 or TRBV12-4 and TRBJ1-3; 7 nucleotides align to TRBD1. The length of the CDR3 is 14 residues. After removal of 6 bases from V and 6 bases from J, the junction contained 8 bases not matched to a gene. The CDR3 nucleotides read TGTGCCAGCAGACTGACAGGGCAGTCAAACACCATATATTTT. As protein: CASRLTGQSNTIYF.

Remarks on this clonotype: This CDR3 fails to terminate in the conserved phenylalanine or tryptophan, so it likely reflects a read error. This chain uses TRBV9 with TRBJ2-7; TRBD2 aligns across 7 bases. V gave up 3 bases and J gave up 2 bases; unmatched junction bases: 5. Germline CDR1 SGDLS, CDR2 YYNGEE. The CDR3 runs to 14 residues. CDR3 sequence reads: CASSAGGLAYEQYY. The CDR3 region has the DNA TGTGCCAGCAGCGCCGGCGGACTAGCCTACGAGCAGTACTAC.

This clonotype came up once. CDR3 in DNA: TGTGCCAGCAGCTCCCATAGCGGGAGAGAGACCTACAATGAGCAGTTCTTC. It specifies CASSSHSGRETYNEQFF. The chain is built from TRBV9 and TRBJ2-1; 9 bases match TRBD2. V shed 4 bases and J 2 bases; nucleotides not matched to a gene: 10. The CDR3 contains 17 residues. The germline V gene encodes CDR1 SGDLS and CDR2 YYNGEE.

The chain uses TRBV12-3 or TRBV12-4 and TRBJ1-5, with no clear D. The V and J ends lost 6 bases and 9 bases respectively, with 18 bases between them. This CDR3 is 14 amino acids long. CDR3 sequence: CASRRGSMVGPQHF. As DNA, the CDR3 is TGTGCCAGCAGACGAGGTTCTATGGTAGGGCCCCAGCATTTT.

The sample holds a few counts of this clonotype. This rearrangement joins TRBV5-1 to TRBJ1-2; 7 nucleotides match TRBD1. In germline, CDR1 is SGHRS, CDR2 YFSETQ. CDR3 length: 16 residues. Germline trimming cut 0 bases from V and 5 bases from J; bases unmatched to any gene: 10. This chain's CDR3 is CASSLEVGDSVYGYTF. CDR3 in DNA: TGCGCCAGCAGCTTGGAGGTTGGGGACAGCGTATATGGCTACACCTTC.

The chain carries TRBV28 and TRBJ2-7, with a weak D call TRBD2 (6 bases). V was trimmed by 3 bases and J by 5 bases, leaving 14 bases between them. The germline V gene has CDR1 MDHEN and CDR2 SYDVKM. The CDR3 covers 14 residues. For the CDR3, the DNA is TGTGCCAGCAGTTTGGGCGGAGGGATCCACGAGCAGTACTTC. It codes for CASSLGGGIHEQYF.

J is TRBJ2-7 and V is TRBV5-1; D perhaps matches TRBD2 (5 bases). CDR3 length: 14 amino acids. V shed 5 bases and J shed 0 bases, with 12 bases lying between them. The germline CDR1 and CDR2 sequences are SGHRS and YFSETQ. In DNA, the CDR3 is TGCGCCAGCAGATGGACGGGAAGCTCCTACGAGCAGTACTTC. It is translated as CASRWTGSSYEQYF.

The chain carries TRBV29-1 and TRBJ2-1, with D perhaps given as TRBD1 or TRBD2 (5 bases each). The CDR3 contains 12 residues. Germline loops: CDR1 SQVTM, CDR2 ANQGSEA. With 7 bases removed from V and 5 bases from J, the gap between germline ends came to 12 bases. The CDR3 loop reads CSAEGQNNEQFF. In DNA, the CDR3 is TGCAGCGCCGAGGGGCAGAACAATGAGCAGTTCTTC.

This clonotype occurred a few times. The chain has TRBV30 and TRBJ2-1, with D possibly TRBD2 on 6 matching bases. The CDR3 consists of 14 residues. Per the germline V gene, CDR1 is GTSNPN and CDR2 is SVGIG (reference sequence). The V gene lost 2 bases and the J gene lost 0 bases, with 8 bases spanning the gap. The CDR3 coding sequence is TGTGCCTGGAGTCGGCGGGACTCCTACAATGAGCAGTTCTTC. It yields the protein CAWSRRDSYNEQFF.

J is TRBJ2-5 and V is TRBV7-2; 12 bases map to TRBD2. The CDR3 extends over 17 amino acids. The junction had 6 bases not matched to a gene; V was cut back by 2 bases and J by 2 bases. From germline, CDR1 is SGHTA and CDR2 FQGNSA. The chain's CDR3 is CASSLRPGLAGQETQYF. The CDR3 DNA sequence: TGTGCCAGCAGCTTACGTCCGGGACTAGCGGGTCAAGAGACCCAGTACTTC.

The chain uses TRBV2 and TRBJ2-7; 7 nucleotides align to TRBD1. Per the germline V gene, CDR1 is SNHLY and CDR2 is FYNNEI. J gave up 2 bases and V 1 base, and 5 bases lay outside the gene matches. There are 15 residues in the CDR3. This chain's CDR3 is CASSEGDSETYEQYF. The DNA of the CDR3 is TGTGCCAGCAGTGAAGGGGACAGTGAGACCTACGAGCAGTACTTC.

This clonotype has a handful of counts. V is TRBV7-8 and J is TRBJ2-7, with 10 bases lining up with TRBD1. Looked up from germline, CDR1 is SGHVS and CDR2 is FQNEAQ. V lost 1 base to trimming and J lost 3 bases; unmatched junction nucleotides: 3. The CDR3 has 15 amino acids. This chain's CDR3 is CASSLEGDRGYEQYF. In DNA, the CDR3 is TGTGCCAGCAGCTTAGAGGGGGACAGGGGCTACGAGCAGTACTTC.

This clonotype has only a few counts. The CDR3 loop is CASSELTRDTEAFF. CDR3 in DNA: TGTGCCAGCAGTGAATTGACGAGGGACACTGAAGCTTTCTTT. The chain links TRBV25-1 to TRBJ1-1; no firm D call. Trimming cost V 1 base and J 3 bases, with 9 bases left between them. The germline gives CDR1 MGHDK, CDR2 SYGVNS. The CDR3 runs to 14 residues.

The chain recombines TRBV6-6 with TRBJ1-4; a possible D gene is TRBD1 (5 bases). The ends were cut back, 0 bases at V and 8 bases at J, with 16 bases in the middle. CDR1 and CDR2 (germline): MNHNY, SVGAGI (reference sequence). The CDR3 loop spans 16 amino acids. CDR3 sequence reads: CASSYSSGTRGEKLFF. CDR3 sequence (DNA): TGTGCCAGCAGTTACTCGTCCGGGACTAGGGGAGAAAAACTGTTTTTT.

This clonotype was seen a few times. The chain recombines TRBV10-2 with TRBJ2-1, with D possibly being TRBD2 (6 bases). CDR3 length: 17 residues. Trimming took 7 bases from V and 4 from J, leaving 23 bases between them. CDR1 and CDR2 from the germline V gene are WSHSY and SAAADI. The CDR3 spells CASKVEGSGYQYNEQFF. The DNA of the CDR3 is TGCGCCAGCAAGGTGGAGGGCTCGGGGTACCAATACAATGAGCAGTTCTTC.

This clonotype occurred a few times. The J gene is TRBJ2-2, the V gene TRBV20-1; no reliable D call. The CDR3 sequence is 14 residues long. CDR1 is DFQATT and CDR2 is SNEGSKA in the germline V gene (reference sequence). Between the trimmed V and J ends, which lost 0 bases and 2 bases, there was a span of 7 bases. The CDR3 sequence: CSARDQRNTGELFF. The CDR3 DNA is TGCAGTGCTAGAGATCAGCGAAACACCGGGGAGCTGTTTTTT.

The chain carries TRBV20-1 and TRBJ2-1; D is unresolved. Germline V gene data show CDR1 as DFQATT and CDR2 as SNEGSKA (reference sequence). This CDR3 comprises 11 residues. Trimming removed 4 bases from V and 4 bases from J, with 5 bases in between. In nucleotides, the CDR3 is TGCAGTGCTACCCAATACAATGAGCAGTTCTTC. It yields the protein CSATQYNEQFF.

The chain couples TRBV20-1 to TRBJ1-4; D not certain. The CDR3 runs to 13 residues. Per the germline V gene, CDR1 is DFQATT and CDR2 is SNEGSKA (reference sequence). Deletions cut 0 bases from V and 0 bases from J, with 2 bases between. CDR3 loop: CSARDTTNEKLFF. CDR3 coding DNA: TGCAGTGCTAGAGACACAACTAATGAAAAACTGTTTTTT.

The table lists this clonotype with many counts. The chain uses TRBV10-2 and TRBJ1-2; no firm D call. In germline, CDR1 is WSHSY, CDR2 SAAADI. CDR3 size: 14 residues. V was shortened by 0 bases and J by 4 bases, with 9 bases between the two germline ends. The CDR3 sequence is CASSESSGSYGYTF. The CDR3 DNA is TGCGCCAGCAGTGAGTCTTCTGGCAGCTATGGCTACACCTTC.